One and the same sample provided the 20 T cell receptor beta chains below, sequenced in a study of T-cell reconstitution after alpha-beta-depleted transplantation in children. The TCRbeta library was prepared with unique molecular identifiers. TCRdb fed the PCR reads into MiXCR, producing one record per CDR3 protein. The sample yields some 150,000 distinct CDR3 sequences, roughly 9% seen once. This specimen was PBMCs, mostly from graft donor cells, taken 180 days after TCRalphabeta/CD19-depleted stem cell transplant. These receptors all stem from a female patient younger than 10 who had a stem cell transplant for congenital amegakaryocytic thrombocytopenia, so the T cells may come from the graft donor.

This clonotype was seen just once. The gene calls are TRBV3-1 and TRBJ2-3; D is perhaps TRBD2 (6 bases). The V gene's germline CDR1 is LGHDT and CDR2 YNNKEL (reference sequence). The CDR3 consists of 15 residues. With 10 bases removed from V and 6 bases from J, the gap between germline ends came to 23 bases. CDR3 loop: CATCQGRGGTDTQYF. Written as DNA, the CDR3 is TGTGCCACCTGCCAAGGGAGAGGCGGGACGGATACGCAGTATTTT.

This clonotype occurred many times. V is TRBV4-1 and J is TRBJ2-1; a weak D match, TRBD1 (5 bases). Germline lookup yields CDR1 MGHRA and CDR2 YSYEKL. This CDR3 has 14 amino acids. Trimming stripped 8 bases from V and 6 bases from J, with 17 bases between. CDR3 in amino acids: CASAPHRRSNEQFF. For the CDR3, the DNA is TGCGCCAGCGCCCCCCACAGGCGCAGCAATGAGCAGTTCTTC.

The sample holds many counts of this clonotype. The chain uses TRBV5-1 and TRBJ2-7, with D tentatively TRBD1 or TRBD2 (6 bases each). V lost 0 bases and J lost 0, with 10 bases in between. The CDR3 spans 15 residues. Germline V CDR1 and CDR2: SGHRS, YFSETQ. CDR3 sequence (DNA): TGCGCCAGCAGCTTGGGCGGGACAAGCTCCTACGAGCAGTACTTC. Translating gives CASSLGGTSSYEQYF.

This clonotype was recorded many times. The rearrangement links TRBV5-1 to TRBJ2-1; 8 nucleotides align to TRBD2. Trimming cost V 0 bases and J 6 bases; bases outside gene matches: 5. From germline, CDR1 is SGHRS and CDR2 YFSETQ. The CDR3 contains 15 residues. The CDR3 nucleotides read TGCGCCAGCAGCTTGGCTCTAGCGGGCCTCAATGAGCAGTTCTTC. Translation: CASSLALAGLNEQFF.

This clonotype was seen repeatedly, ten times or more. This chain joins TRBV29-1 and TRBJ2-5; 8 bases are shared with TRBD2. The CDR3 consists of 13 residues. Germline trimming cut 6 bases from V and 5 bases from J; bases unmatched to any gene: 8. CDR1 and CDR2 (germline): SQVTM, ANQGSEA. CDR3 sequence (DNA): TGCAGCGTCCCCAGGGGCGGGAGGGAGACCCAGTACTTC. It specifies CSVPRGGRETQYF.

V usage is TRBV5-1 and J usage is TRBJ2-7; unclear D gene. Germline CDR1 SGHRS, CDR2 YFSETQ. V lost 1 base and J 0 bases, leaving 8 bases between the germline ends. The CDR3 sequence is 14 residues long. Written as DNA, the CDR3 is TGCGCCAGCAGCTTGTTTCAGCTCTCCTACGAGCAGTACTTC. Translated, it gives CASSLFQLSYEQYF.

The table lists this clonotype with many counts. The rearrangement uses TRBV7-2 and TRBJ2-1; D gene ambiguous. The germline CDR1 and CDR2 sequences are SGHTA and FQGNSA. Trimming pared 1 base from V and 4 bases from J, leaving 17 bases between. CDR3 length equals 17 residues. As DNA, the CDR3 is TGTGCCAGCAGCTTAGTATCATGGCAGAGATTTTACAATGAGCAGTTCTTC. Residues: CASSLVSWQRFYNEQFF.

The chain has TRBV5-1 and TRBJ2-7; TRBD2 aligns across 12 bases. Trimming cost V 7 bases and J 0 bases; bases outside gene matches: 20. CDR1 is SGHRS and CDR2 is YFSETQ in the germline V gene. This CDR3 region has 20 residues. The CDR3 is CASGFGRSTSGSHSSYEQYF. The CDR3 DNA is TGCGCCAGCGGTTTTGGGAGGTCGACTAGCGGGAGCCATAGCTCCTACGAGCAGTACTTC.

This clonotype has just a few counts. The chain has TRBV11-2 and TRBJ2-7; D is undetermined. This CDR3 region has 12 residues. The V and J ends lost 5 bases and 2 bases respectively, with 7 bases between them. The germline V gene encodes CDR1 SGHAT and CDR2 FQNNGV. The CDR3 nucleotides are TGTGCCAGCAGCCATTACACCTACGAGCAGTACTTC. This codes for CASSHYTYEQYF. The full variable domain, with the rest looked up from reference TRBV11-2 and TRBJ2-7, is EAGVAQSPRYKIIEKRQSVAFWCNPISGHATLYWYQQILGQGPKLLIQFQNNGVVDDSQLPKDRFSAERLKGVDSTLKIQPAKLEDSAVYLCASSHYTYEQYFGPGTRLTVT.

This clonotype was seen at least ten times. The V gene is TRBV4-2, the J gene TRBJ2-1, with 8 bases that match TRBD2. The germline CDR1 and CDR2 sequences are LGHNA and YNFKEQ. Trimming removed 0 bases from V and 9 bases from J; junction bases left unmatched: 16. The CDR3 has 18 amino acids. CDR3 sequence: CASSQERSVRGAGGEQFF. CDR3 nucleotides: TGTGCCAGCAGCCAAGAACGTAGCGTAAGGGGTGCGGGAGGTGAGCAGTTCTTC.

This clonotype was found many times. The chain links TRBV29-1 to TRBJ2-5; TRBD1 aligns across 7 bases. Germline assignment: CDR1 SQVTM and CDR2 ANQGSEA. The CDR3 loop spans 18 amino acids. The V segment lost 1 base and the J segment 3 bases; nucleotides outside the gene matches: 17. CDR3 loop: CSVEGVGLARDRKETQYF. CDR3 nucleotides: TGCAGCGTTGAAGGGGTCGGGTTGGCCAGGGACAGAAAAGAGACCCAGTACTTC.

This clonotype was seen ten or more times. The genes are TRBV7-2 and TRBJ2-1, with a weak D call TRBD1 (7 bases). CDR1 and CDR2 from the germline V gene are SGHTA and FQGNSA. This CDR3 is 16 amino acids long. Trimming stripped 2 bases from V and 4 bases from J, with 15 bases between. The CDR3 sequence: CASSLRPGGGYNEQFF. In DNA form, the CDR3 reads TGTGCCAGCAGCTTACGTCCAGGGGGAGGTTACAATGAGCAGTTCTTC.

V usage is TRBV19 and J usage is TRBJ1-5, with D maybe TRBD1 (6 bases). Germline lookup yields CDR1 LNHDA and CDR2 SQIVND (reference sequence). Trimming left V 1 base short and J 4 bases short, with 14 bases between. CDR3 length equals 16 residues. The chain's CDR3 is CASSIVSGHLNQPQHF. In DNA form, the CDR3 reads TGTGCCAGTAGTATAGTTTCGGGACACCTTAATCAGCCCCAGCATTTT.

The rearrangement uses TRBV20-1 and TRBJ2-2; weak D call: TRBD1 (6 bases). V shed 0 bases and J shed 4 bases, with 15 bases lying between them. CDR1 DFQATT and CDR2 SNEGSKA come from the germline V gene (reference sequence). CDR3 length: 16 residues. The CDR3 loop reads CSARDLRQGTTGELFF. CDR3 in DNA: TGCAGTGCTAGAGATTTACGGCAGGGGACCACCGGGGAGCTGTTTTTT.

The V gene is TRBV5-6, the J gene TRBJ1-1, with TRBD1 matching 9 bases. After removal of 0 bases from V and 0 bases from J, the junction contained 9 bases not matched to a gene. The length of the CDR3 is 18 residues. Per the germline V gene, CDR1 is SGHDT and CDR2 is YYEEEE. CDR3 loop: CASSLGLFGTGMNTEAFF. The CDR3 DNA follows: TGTGCCAGCAGCTTGGGGCTCTTCGGGACAGGGATGAACACTGAAGCTTTCTTT.

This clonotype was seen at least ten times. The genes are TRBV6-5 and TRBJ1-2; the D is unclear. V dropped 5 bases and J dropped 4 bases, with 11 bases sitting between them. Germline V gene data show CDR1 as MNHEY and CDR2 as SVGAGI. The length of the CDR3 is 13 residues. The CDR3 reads CASSTRKGYGYTF. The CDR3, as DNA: TGTGCCAGCAGTACCCGAAAGGGCTATGGCTACACCTTC.

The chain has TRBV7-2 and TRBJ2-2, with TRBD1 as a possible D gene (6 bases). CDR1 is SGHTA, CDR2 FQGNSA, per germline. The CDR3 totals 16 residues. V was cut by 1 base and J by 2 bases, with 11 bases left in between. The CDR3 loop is CASSLVGAINTGELFF. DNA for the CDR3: TGTGCCAGCAGCTTAGTGGGGGCTATTAACACCGGGGAGCTGTTTTTT. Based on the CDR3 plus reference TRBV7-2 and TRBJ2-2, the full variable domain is GAGVSQSPSNKVTEKGKDVELRCDPISGHTALYWYRQSLGQGLEFLIYFQGNSAPDKSGLPSDRFSAERTGGSVSTLTIQRTQQEDSAVYLCASSLVGAINTGELFFGEGSRLTVL.

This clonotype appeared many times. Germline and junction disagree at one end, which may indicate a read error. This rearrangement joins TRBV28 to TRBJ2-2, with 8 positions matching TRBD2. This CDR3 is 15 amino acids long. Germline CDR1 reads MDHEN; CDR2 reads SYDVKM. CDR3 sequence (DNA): TGTCCCAGCAGTTCATTAGCGGGAAGCACCGGGGAGCTGTTTTTT. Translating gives CPSSSLAGSTGELFF. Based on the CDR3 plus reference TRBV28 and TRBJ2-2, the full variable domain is DVKVTQSSRYLVKRTGEKVFLECVQDMDHENMFWYRQDPGLGLRLIYFSYDVKMKEKGDIPEGYSVSREKKERFSLILESASTNQTSMYLCPSSSLAGSTGELFFGEGSRLTVL.

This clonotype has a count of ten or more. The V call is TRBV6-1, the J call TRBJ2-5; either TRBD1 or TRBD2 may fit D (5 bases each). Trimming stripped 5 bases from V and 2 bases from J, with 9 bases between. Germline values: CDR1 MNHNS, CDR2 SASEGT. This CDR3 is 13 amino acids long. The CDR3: CASSKGPQETQYF. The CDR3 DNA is TGTGCCAGCAGTAAGGGACCACAAGAGACCCAGTACTTC.

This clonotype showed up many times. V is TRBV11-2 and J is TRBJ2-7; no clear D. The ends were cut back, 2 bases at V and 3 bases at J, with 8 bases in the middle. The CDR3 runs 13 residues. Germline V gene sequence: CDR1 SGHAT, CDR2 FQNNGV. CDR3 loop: CASSLFGGYEQYF. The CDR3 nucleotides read TGTGCCAGCAGCTTATTCGGCGGCTACGAGCAGTACTTC.